The rows below give T cell receptor beta chains drawn from one sample of a study of cytomegalovirus exposure and HLA in healthy donors. Some clones are missing from TCRdb's copy, which holds only in-frame ones; the method was immunoSEQ multiplex PCR. Of about 140,000 clones in the sample, approximately 84% were seen once. Sequencing was carried out using PBMCs. These receptors were collected from a woman aged 55-70 years in good health and CMV-seropositive. Each CDR3 is given with its conserved first and last residue. D genes are given only for firm matches. A row's size may be missing; if present it is once, few, many or a size class.

j_call | d_call | v_call | clone_size | cdr3_aa | cdr3_nt
TRBJ2-6 | TRBD1 | TRBV7-3 | . | CASSPYTGGNSGANVLTF | TGTGCCAGCAGCCCTTATACAGGGGGGAACTCTGGGGCCAACGTCCTGACTTTC
TRBJ2-7 | TRBD2 | TRBV5-1 | . | CASSLTSAAGGPFEQYF | TGCGCCAGCAGCTTGACGAGTGCGGCGGGAGGGCCGTTCGAGCAGTACTTC
TRBJ2-3 | TRBD2 | TRBV5-1 | . | CASGASGNLADTQYF | TGCGCCAGTGGGGCCAGCGGGAATCTGGCAGATACGCAGTATTTT
TRBJ2-5 | . | TRBV11-3 | . | CASSLAPRETQYF | TGTGCCAGCAGCTTAGCGCCGCGGGAGACCCAGTACTTC
TRBJ2-7 | . | TRBV30 | . | CAWSRDYEQYF | TGTGCCTGGAGCCGGGACTACGAGCAGTACTTC
TRBJ2-2 | . | TRBV7-9 | . | CASSLMQGRNTGELFF | TGTGCCAGCAGCTTGATGCAGGGCAGGAACACCGGGGAGCTGTTTTTT
TRBJ2-4 | . | TRBV19 | . | CASSISKRVLAKNIQYF | TGTGCCAGTAGTATTTCGAAGCGTGTTCTAGCCAAAAACATTCAGTACTTC
TRBJ2-7 | TRBD2 | TRBV5-6 | few | CASSPGTNYEQYF | TGTGCCAGCAGCCCCGGGACTAACTACGAGCAGTACTTC
TRBJ1-2 | TRBD1 | TRBV30 | . | CAWNPDRGGGYTF | TGTGCCTGGAATCCGGACAGGGGAGGTGGCTACACCTTC
TRBJ2-4 | TRBD2 | TRBV28 | . | CASSRRGAGRERGNIQYF | TGTGCCAGCTCAAGGCGGGGTGCCGGGCGGGAGCGCGGAAACATTCAGTACTTC